Below, 7 T cell receptor beta chains from the same sample are listed, as sequenced in a study of T cell responses to AZD1222 COVID-19 vaccine. Using immunoSEQ multiplex PCR, the repertoire was profiled, and TCRdb retains in-frame clones only, with some absent. Of 99,000 or so clones in the sample, approximately 88% were seen once. Sample: peripheral blood, taken on day 0 of AZD1222 vaccination. Receptors originate from an adult in good health.

V and J are TRBV4-2 and TRBJ1-1, with D hard to call. CDR1 is LGHNA, CDR2 YNFKEQ, per germline. The CDR3 has 15 amino acids. The V and J ends lost 4 bases and 4 bases respectively, with 16 bases between them. This CDR3 reads CASSRDPAGSTEAFF. CDR3 DNA sequence: TGTGCCAGCAGCCGTGACCCGGCAGGTTCCACTGAAGCTTTCTTT.

CDR3 nucleotides: TGTGCCAGCAGTTTATGGGGCAGGGGAAAGGACACAGATACGCAGTATTTT. Protein sequence: CASSLWGRGKDTDTQYF. V and J are TRBV28 and TRBJ2-3; D is perhaps TRBD1 (6 bases). The CDR3 runs to 17 residues. Germline V CDR1 and CDR2: MDHEN, SYDVKM. V dropped 0 bases and J dropped 2 bases, with 15 bases sitting between them. The whole variable domain, remainder taken from reference TRBV28 and TRBJ2-3, is DVKVTQSSRYLVKRTGEKVFLECVQDMDHENMFWYRQDPGLGLRLIYFSYDVKMKEKGDIPEGYSVSREKKERFSLILESASTNQTSMYLCASSLWGRGKDTDTQYFGPGTRLTVL.

This clone has only a few counts. V usage is TRBV20-1 and J usage is TRBJ2-7; D not resolved. With 3 bases removed from V and 3 bases from J, the gap between germline ends came to 6 bases. The CDR3 is made up of 11 amino acids. Per the germline V gene, CDR1 is DFQATT and CDR2 is SNEGSKA (reference sequence). The CDR3 DNA is TGCAGTGCTAGGCCCCACTACGAGCAGTACTTC. It translates to CSARPHYEQYF.

This clone was recorded a few times. At the DNA level, this CDR3 is encoded by other sequences in the same sample as well. The chain uses TRBV5-1 and TRBJ2-3; 12 bases are a match to TRBD2. The CDR3 is 18 amino acids. With V trimmed by 2 bases and J by 0 bases, 7 bases remained unmatched. The germline CDR1 and CDR2 sequences are SGHRS and YFSETQ. The CDR3: CASSFGVTSGGSTDTQYF. Here the CDR3 DNA reads TGCGCCAGCAGCTTTGGAGTGACTAGCGGGGGTAGCACAGATACGCAGTATTTT.

For the CDR3, the DNA is TGTGCCAGCAGACCGGGACAGGGGGGCGGTGAAGCTTTCTTT. Its protein is CASRPGQGGGEAFF. The rearrangement joins TRBV7-2 to TRBJ1-1; 11 bases agree with TRBD1. The V gene end was trimmed by 6 bases and the J gene end by 7 bases; junction bases not matched to a gene: 7. The CDR3 has 14 residues. Germline V lookup: CDR1 SGHTA, CDR2 FQGNSA.

This chain connects TRBV20-1 to TRBJ2-7, with D perhaps TRBD1 (6 bases). V dropped 8 bases and J dropped 7 bases, with 15 bases sitting between them. CDR1 and CDR2 (germline): DFQATT, SNEGSKA (reference sequence). CDR3 length: 11 amino acids. The CDR3 region has the DNA TGCAGTATTCGTCCCAGGGGTGAGCAGTACTTC. Protein: CSIRPRGEQYF.

Notes on this clone: This sample also contains other DNA sequences that code for the same CDR3. This chain uses TRBV15 with TRBJ1-4; TRBD1 matches 9 bases. V was pared by 3 bases and J by 3 bases, with 2 bases of the junction left unmatched. Germline CDR1 is LNHNV and CDR2 is YYDKDF (reference sequence). This CDR3 comprises 15 residues. CDR3 protein: CATSRDRGANEKLFF. In DNA form, the CDR3 reads TGTGCCACCAGCAGGGACAGGGGAGCTAATGAAAAACTGTTTTTT.